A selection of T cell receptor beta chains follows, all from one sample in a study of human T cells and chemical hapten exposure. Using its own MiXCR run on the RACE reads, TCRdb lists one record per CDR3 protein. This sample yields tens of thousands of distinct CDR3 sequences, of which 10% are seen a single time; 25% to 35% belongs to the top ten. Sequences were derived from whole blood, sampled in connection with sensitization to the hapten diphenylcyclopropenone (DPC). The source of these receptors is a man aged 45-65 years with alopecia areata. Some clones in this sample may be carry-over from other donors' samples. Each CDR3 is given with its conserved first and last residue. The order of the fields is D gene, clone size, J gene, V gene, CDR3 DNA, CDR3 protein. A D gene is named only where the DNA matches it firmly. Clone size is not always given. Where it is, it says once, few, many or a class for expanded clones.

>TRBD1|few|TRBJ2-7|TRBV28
TGTGCCAGCAGTTTCCCGGCGGGACAGGGCTCCTACGAGCAGTACTTC
CASSFPAGQGSYEQYF
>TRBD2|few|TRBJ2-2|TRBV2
TGTGCCAGCAAGCGGGAGAGGGGCGGGGAGCTGTTTTTT
CASKRERGGELFF
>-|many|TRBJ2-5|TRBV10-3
TGTGCCATCAGTGAGTTGGCAGGGGAAGAGACCCAGTACTTC
CAISELAGEETQYF
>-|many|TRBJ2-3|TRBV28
TGTGCCAGCAGTGCCAACAGCAGGACGCAGTATTTT
CASSANSRTQYF
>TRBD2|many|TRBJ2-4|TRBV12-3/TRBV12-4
TGTGCCAGCAGTTTAGCACCCGGACTAGCGGGTAATCGAGGTGGGGCCAAAAACATTCAGTACTTC
CASSLAPGLAGNRGGAKNIQYF
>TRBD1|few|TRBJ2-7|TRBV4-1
TGCGCCAGCAGCCAGGGGGACAGGAGCTCCTACGAGCAGTACTTC
CASSQGDRSSYEQYF
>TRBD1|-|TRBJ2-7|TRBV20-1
TGCAGTGCTAGGGACGCCGGGACAGGGGGACGGGAGCAGTACTTC
CSARDAGTGGREQYF
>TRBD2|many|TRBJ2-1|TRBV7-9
TGTGCCAGCAGCCCCCAACGACTAGCGGGAGGGAACAATGAGCAGTTCTTC
CASSPQRLAGGNNEQFF
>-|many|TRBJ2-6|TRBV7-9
TGTGCCAGCAGCGAGACAGGGAGGTCTGGGGCCAACGTCCTGACTTTC
CASSETGRSGANVLTF
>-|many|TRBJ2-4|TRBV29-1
TGCAGCGTTTCGATGGGTCTCTCAGCCAAAAACATTCAGTACTTC
CSVSMGLSAKNIQYF
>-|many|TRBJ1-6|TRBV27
TGTGCCAGCAGTGGGCTCCTGGGATCACCCCTCCACTTT
CASSGLLGSPLHF
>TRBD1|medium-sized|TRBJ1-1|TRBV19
TGTGCCAGCGGAGAAACGGGACAGGGTGACACTGAAGCTTTCTTT
CASGETGQGDTEAFF
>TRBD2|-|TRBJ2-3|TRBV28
TGTGCCAGCAGCCCGGGAGCGGGAAGCACAGATACGCAGTATTTT
CASSPGAGSTDTQYF
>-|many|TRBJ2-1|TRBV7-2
TGTGCCAGTGGGGATCATAGGGCATGGCGAGTCTACAATGAGCAGTTCTTC
CASGDHRAWRVYNEQFF
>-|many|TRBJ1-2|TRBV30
TGTGCCTGGAGTACCCAGGCGGCGACGGGCTACACCTTC
CAWSTQAATGYTF
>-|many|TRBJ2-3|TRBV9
TGTGCCAGCAGCGTAGCCCCCACAGATACGCAGTTTTTT
CASSVAPTDTQFF
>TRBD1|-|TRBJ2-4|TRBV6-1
TGTGCCAGCAGTGAACCGGGACAGCGGAACATTCAGTACTTC
CASSEPGQRNIQYF
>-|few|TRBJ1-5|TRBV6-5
TGTGCCAGCAGTCCTGGACTGGGGGCGAAGCCCCAGCATTTT
CASSPGLGAKPQHF
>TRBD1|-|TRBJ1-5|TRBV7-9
TGTGCCAGCAGCTCTGACAGGGTGCGCGGGCAGCCCCAGCATTTT
CASSSDRVRGQPQHF
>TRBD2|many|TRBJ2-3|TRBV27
TGTGCCAGCAGTTTCCTAGCGGGGCCCCAGGATACGCAGTATTTT
CASSFLAGPQDTQYF
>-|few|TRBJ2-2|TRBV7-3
TGTGCCAGCAGCTTGGACAGAACCGGGGAGCTGTTTTTT
CASSLDRTGELFF
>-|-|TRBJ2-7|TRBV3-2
TGTGCCAGCAGCCAACGGTTTGCGGAGGCCCAATACGAGCAGTACTTC
CASSQRFAEAQYEQYF
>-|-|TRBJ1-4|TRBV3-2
TGTGCCAGCAGCCAAGATCAGTGGGGGACTAATGAAAAACTGTTTTTT
CASSQDQWGTNEKLFF
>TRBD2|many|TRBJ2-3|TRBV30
TGTGCCTGGAGTCTATTTAGGACTAGCGGGGGAACAAATACGCAGTATTTT
CAWSLFRTSGGTNTQYF
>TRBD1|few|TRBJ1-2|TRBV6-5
TGTGCCAGCAGAACAAGGACAGGGGCACATGGCTACACCTTC
CASRTRTGAHGYTF
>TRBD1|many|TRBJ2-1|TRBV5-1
TGCGCCAGCAGCTTGGCGACAGGGCGAGGGGGTGAGCAGTTCTTC
CASSLATGRGGEQFF
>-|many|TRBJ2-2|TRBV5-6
TGTGCCAGCAGCTTGAGAGGTCCCGGGGAGCTGTTTTTT
CASSLRGPGELFF
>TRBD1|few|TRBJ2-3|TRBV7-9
TGTGCCAGCAGCTCCACGGACAGGGGCCCGAGGGGAGATACGCAGTATTTT
CASSSTDRGPRGDTQYF
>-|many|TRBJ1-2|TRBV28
TGTGCCAGCAGTCCATCCGGGACCCGAGGGCTCTATGGCTACACCTTC
CASSPSGTRGLYGYTF
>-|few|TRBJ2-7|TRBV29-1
TGCAGCGTGGCAACTAGGGGGGCGGGAGCCCACGAGCAGTACTTC
CSVATRGAGAHEQYF
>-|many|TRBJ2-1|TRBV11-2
TGTGCCAGCAGCTTAGACGCGGGATCTTGGGGTGAGCAGTTCTTC
CASSLDAGSWGEQFF
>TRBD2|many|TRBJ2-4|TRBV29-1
TGCAGCGTTCGGCCGGGACTAGAGGACATTCAGTACTTC
CSVRPGLEDIQYF
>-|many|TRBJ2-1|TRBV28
TGTGCCAGCGGACGGCCGGGCCGGGGCAATAAGCAGTTCTTC
CASGRPGRGNKQFF
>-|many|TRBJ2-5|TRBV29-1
TGCAGCGTTGCCTCTGGACAGCAAGAGACCCAGTACTTC
CSVASGQQETQYF
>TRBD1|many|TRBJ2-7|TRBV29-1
TGCAGCGCTAACACAGGGGACACCTACGAGCAGTACTTC
CSANTGDTYEQYF
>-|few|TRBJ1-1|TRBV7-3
TGTGCCAGCAGCGAACAGGCCCGGGTCACTGAAGCTTTCTTT
CASSEQARVTEAFF
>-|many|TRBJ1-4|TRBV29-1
TGCAGCGTTGAAAGGGGACGAGATGAAAAACTGTTTTTT
CSVERGRDEKLFF
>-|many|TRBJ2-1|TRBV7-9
TGTGCCAGCAGCTTACCCCCCTCCTACAATGAGCAGTTCTTC
CASSLPPSYNEQFF
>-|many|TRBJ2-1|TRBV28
TGTGCCAGCAGTTTAAGGGGCAATGAGCAGTTCTTC
CASSLRGNEQFF
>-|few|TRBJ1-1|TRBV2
TGTGCCAGCCTTAAGAGCACTGAAGCTTTCTTT
CASLKSTEAFF
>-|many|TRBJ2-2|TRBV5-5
TGTGCCAGCAGCGCCAGTCAGGGGCCCAACACCGGGGAGCTGTTTTTT
CASSASQGPNTGELFF
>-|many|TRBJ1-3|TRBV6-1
TGTGCCAGCAGTGAAGCGTGGCCCTCGGGAAACACCATATATTTT
CASSEAWPSGNTIYF
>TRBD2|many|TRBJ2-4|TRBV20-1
TGCAGTGCTAAAGGCGTCGGCGGGAGGGCAGTCAAAAACATTCAGTACTTC
CSAKGVGGRAVKNIQYF
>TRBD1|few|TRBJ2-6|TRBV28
TGTGCCAGCAGTGACAGGGTCGGGGCCAACGTCCTGACTTTC
CASSDRVGANVLTF
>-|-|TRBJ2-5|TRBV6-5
TGTGCCAGCAGGCCACACAACAGGGACCAAGAGACCCAGTACTTC
CASRPHNRDQETQYF
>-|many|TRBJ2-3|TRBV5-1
TGCGCCAGCAGCCTCGAAGAGGGGACAGATACGCAGTATTTT
CASSLEEGTDTQYF
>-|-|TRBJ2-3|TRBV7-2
TGTGCCAGCAGTATAGGGCTTACAGATACGCAGTATTTT
CASSIGLTDTQYF
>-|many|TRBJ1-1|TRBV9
TGTGCCAGCAGCGCCGACTACACGTACACTGAAGCTTTCTTT
CASSADYTYTEAFF
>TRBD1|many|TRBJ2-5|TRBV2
TGTGCCAGCAGTGTCGACAGGGGACAAGAGACCCAGTACTTC
CASSVDRGQETQYF
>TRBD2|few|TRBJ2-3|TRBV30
TGTGCCTGGAGTCGTCGAGCGGGAGGGTCCACAGATACGCAGTATTTT
CAWSRRAGGSTDTQYF
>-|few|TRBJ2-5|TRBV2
TGTGCCAGCAGAACCCGGGCCCAAGGGGAGACCCAGTACTTC
CASRTRAQGETQYF
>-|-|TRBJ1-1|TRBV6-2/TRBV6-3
TGTGCCAGCAGTTACACCACCGGTGAACAGGGACACACTGAAGCTTTCTTT
CASSYTTGEQGHTEAFF
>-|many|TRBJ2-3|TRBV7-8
TGTGCCAGCAGCCTAGGCCCGCCTGGGTGGGCAGATACGCAGTATTTT
CASSLGPPGWADTQYF
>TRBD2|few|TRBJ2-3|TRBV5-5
TGTGCCAGCAGCTTGCCTAGCGGGAGCACAGATACGCAGTATTTT
CASSLPSGSTDTQYF
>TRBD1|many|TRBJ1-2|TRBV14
TGTGCCAGCAGCCAACGTCCGACAGGGCATTATGGCTACACCTTC
CASSQRPTGHYGYTF
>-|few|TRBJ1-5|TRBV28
TGTGCCAGCAGAAGAGCTTCTGGTCAGCCCCAGCATTTT
CASRRASGQPQHF